These T cell receptor beta chains were read from a single sample in a study of blood T cell repertoires in COVID-19. The method was immunoSEQ multiplex PCR; TCRdb's version includes in-frame clones alone and lacks a portion of them. The sample comprises some 320,000 clones, around nine tenths of which are singletons, and more than 9.5% rests with the top ten. Sequenced material: peripheral blood. Every receptor here comes from a woman under 40 with COVID-19, enrolled during active disease. CDR3s include the opening cysteine and the closing phenylalanine or tryptophan. The D gene is left open where the match is weak. Clone size is given for some rows only: seen once, a few or many times, or a class if the clone is expanded.

>TRBJ1-1|NA|TRBD1|TRBV5-8
TGTGCCAGCAGGATTAAACAGGGGGCAGGCACTGAAGCTTTCTTT
CASRIKQGAGTEAFF
>TRBJ2-1|NA|TRBD2|TRBV4-1
TGCGCCAGCAGCCAAGACTCACTAGCGGGGGGGTACGAGCAGTTCTTC
CASSQDSLAGGYEQFF
>TRBJ2-7|NA|TRBD1|TRBV19
TGTGCCAGTAGCCTGGGGGGGGCTGGGACAGGGGCCGAGCAGTACTTC
CASSLGGAGTGAEQYF
>TRBJ2-7|once|NA|TRBV9
TGTGCCAGCAGCACGGCCGGACAAACCTACGAGCAGTACTTC
CASSTAGQTYEQYF
>TRBJ1-1|once|NA|TRBV12-3/TRBV12-4
TGTGCCAGCAGTGCTCTAGGTTACACTGAAGCTTTCTTT
CASSALGYTEAFF
>TRBJ2-3|few|TRBD2|TRBV3-1/TRBV3-2
TGTGCCAGCAGCCCTCCTAGCGGGGCCTCGGGGGGTACGCAGTATTTT
CASSPPSGASGGTQYF
>TRBJ2-5|once|NA|TRBV7-2
TGTGCCAGCAGCTTAGGGTCGGTTGGTGAGACCCAGTACTTC
CASSLGSVGETQYF
>TRBJ2-7|NA|NA|TRBV19
TGTGCCAGTAGTACGGACAGCCATTCTTTCTCCTACGAGCAGTACTTC
CASSTDSHSFSYEQYF
>TRBJ2-5|NA|TRBD2|TRBV6-5
TGTGCCAGCAGTTACTTTCGGGGGGGCGCCGCGGCCCAGTACTTC
CASSYFRGGAAAQYF
>TRBJ1-3|NA|TRBD1|TRBV3-1/TRBV3-2
TGTGCCAGCAGTCAGGGGGGCACTGGAAACACCATATATTTT
CASSQGGTGNTIYF
>TRBJ2-7|once|NA|TRBV5-5
TGTGCCAGCAGCTTGGCCGGGGGTACAGGGGTCTCCAACGAGCAGTACTTC
CASSLAGGTGVSNEQYF
>TRBJ1-4|NA|TRBD1|TRBV7-9
TGTGCCAGCAGCTTGCCACAGGGGGCGGGTGAAAAACTGTTTTTT
CASSLPQGAGEKLFF
>TRBJ1-2|NA|TRBD1|TRBV2
TGTGCCAGCAGTGAATTAGCCGGGACAGGGGGGCTATGGGGCTACACCTTC
CASSELAGTGGLWGYTF
>TRBJ2-1|NA|NA|TRBV11-2
TGTGCCAGCAGCTTAGGCCAGAATCAGAATGAGCAGTTCTTC
CASSLGQNQNEQFF
>TRBJ1-1|NA|TRBD1|TRBV19
TGTGCCAGTAGTACACAAGGGGCGCAGGGGGGAAACACTGAAGCTTTCTTT
CASSTQGAQGGNTEAFF
>TRBJ1-5|NA|TRBD1|TRBV3-1/TRBV3-2
TGTGCCAGCAGCCCCGGACAGGGAGGACAGCCCCAGCATTTT
CASSPGQGGQPQHF
>TRBJ1-1|NA|NA|TRBV6-4
TGTGCCAGCAGAGAATGGGGGAGCGGGACTGAAGCTTTCTTT
CASREWGSGTEAFF
>TRBJ2-7|once|NA|TRBV19
TGTGCCAGTAAGGCCGACAAACTTTCCTACGAGCAGTACTTC
CASKADKLSYEQYF
>TRBJ1-6|few|TRBD1|TRBV27
TGTGCCAGCTCTTATTTTGGACAGGTCGGCTCCTATAATTCACCCCTCCACTTT
CASSYFGQVGSYNSPLHF
>TRBJ2-7|NA|NA|TRBV5-1
TGCGCCAGCAGGGATGACGGAACAGTCTTGCCCTACGAGCAGTACTTC
CASRDDGTVLPYEQYF
>TRBJ1-2|NA|NA|TRBV5-4
TGTGCCAGCAGCTTTCAGGGGTATGGCTACACCTTC
CASSFQGYGYTF
>TRBJ1-1|NA|NA|TRBV7-9
TGTGCCAGCAGCTTAGCAAAAGCGGTGAACACTGAAGCTTTCTTT
CASSLAKAVNTEAFF
>TRBJ2-5|NA|TRBD2|TRBV2
TGTGCCAGCAGTGGGACTAGCGGGGACCAAGAGACCCAGTACTTC
CASSGTSGDQETQYF
>TRBJ1-3|once|NA|TRBV29-1
TGCAGCGCGATATGGACAAGCTGGGACACCATATATTTT
CSAIWTSWDTIYF
>TRBJ2-1|NA|NA|TRBV6-5
TGTGCCAGCGAACCCGGGTCAGGGCCTTACAATGAGCAGTTCTTC
CASEPGSGPYNEQFF
>TRBJ2-1|NA|TRBD2|TRBV6-5
TGTGCCAGCAGTTACTCCTCCCGGCGGGGGGGCGATGAGCAGTTCTTC
CASSYSSRRGGDEQFF
>TRBJ1-2|NA|NA|TRBV11-2
TGTGCCAGCAGCTTGTCAGGGAACTATGGCTACACCTTC
CASSLSGNYGYTF
>TRBJ2-1|NA|NA|TRBV7-9
TGTGCCAGCAGCTCCACCCGTGCGTACAATGAGCAGTTCTTC
CASSSTRAYNEQFF
>TRBJ2-7|NA|TRBD1|TRBV11-2
TGTGCCAGCAGCTCAACAGGGGTCAACGAGCAGTACTTC
CASSSTGVNEQYF
>TRBJ1-4|NA|TRBD1|TRBV5-1
TGCGCCAGCAGCTTGGCAGGGACAGGGAATGAAAAACTGTTTTTT
CASSLAGTGNEKLFF
>TRBJ2-3|NA|NA|TRBV19
TGTGCCAGTAGTATAGATCTAGTCAGCCCCAGCACAGATACGCAGTATTTT
CASSIDLVSPSTDTQYF
>TRBJ2-3|NA|TRBD2|TRBV28
TGTGCCAGCCGCCGGACTAGCGGGGGGTCAGATACGCAGTATTTT
CASRRTSGGSDTQYF
>TRBJ2-7|NA|TRBD2|TRBV11-2
TGTGCCAGCAGCTCCCAACTAGCGGGGGGGCAATACGAGCAGTACTTC
CASSSQLAGGQYEQYF
>TRBJ1-1|NA|NA|TRBV7-9
TGTGCCAGCAGCTCGGGACATTCCGCCAGGAACACTGAAGCTTTCTTT
CASSSGHSARNTEAFF
>TRBJ2-7|once|NA|TRBV15
TGTGCCACCAGCAGGTTTGTCGACGAGCAGTACTTC
CATSRFVDEQYF
>TRBJ2-7|few|TRBD1|TRBV5-1
TGCGCCAGCAGCTTGGGGGGGACAGGGACCTACGAGCAGTACTTC
CASSLGGTGTYEQYF
>TRBJ1-5|NA|TRBD1|TRBV2
TGTGCCAGCACGACAGGGGCGAAGGGACGGCCCCAGCATTTT
CASTTGAKGRPQHF
>TRBJ1-2|once|TRBD1|TRBV27
TGTGCCAGCAGTTTAGAGGGGACAGGGCATCAGGATGGCTACACCTTC
CASSLEGTGHQDGYTF
>TRBJ1-3|once|NA|TRBV19
TGTGCCAGTAGTACGACAGCTAGCTCTGGAAACACCATATATTTT
CASSTTASSGNTIYF
>TRBJ1-5|NA|TRBD1|TRBV12-3/TRBV12-4
TGTGCCAGCAGTTTGAGGGGGCAGGAGCCCCAGCATTTT
CASSLRGQEPQHF
>TRBJ2-7|NA|NA|TRBV10-1
TGCGCCAGCAGTATGTTCGGGGATAGGCTCGAGTACCACGAGCAGTACTTC
CASSMFGDRLEYHEQYF
>TRBJ2-1|NA|TRBD1|TRBV6-4
TGTGCCAGCAGTCAACAGGGGGCGTACAATGAGCAGTTCTTC
CASSQQGAYNEQFF
>TRBJ1-1|NA|TRBD1|TRBV4-1
TGCGCCAGCAGCCAAGATAGGTCGGTGGCTCAGGGGGGGAACACTGAAGCTTTCTTT
CASSQDRSVAQGGNTEAFF
>TRBJ1-6|NA|TRBD1|TRBV5-1
TGCGCCAGCAGCTTCATGGGACAGCTTCGGGGTTATAATTCACCCCTCCACTTT
CASSFMGQLRGYNSPLHF